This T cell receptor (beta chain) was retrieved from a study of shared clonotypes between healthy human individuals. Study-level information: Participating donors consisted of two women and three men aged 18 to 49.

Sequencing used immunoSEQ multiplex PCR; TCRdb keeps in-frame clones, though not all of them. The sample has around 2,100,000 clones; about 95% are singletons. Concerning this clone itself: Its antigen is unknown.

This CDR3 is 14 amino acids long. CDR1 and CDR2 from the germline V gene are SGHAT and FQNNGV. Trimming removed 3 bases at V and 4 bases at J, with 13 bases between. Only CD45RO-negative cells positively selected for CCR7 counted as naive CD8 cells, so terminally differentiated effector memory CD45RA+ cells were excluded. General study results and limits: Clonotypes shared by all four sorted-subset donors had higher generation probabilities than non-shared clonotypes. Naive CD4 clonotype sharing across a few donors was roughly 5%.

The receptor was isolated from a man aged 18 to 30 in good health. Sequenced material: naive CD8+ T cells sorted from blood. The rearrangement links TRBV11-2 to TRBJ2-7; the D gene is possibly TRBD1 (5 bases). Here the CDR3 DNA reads TGTGCCAGCAGCTTTTCAGGGATCAATTACGAGCAGTACTTC. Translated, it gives CASSFSGINYEQYF.